A single sample is the source of the 9 T cell receptor beta chains below, sequenced in a study of metastatic and nonmetastatic thyroid tumors. Before thyroid surgery, none of the patients had received any treatment. TCRdb reanalyzed the PCR reads via MiXCR. Here the sample spans some 41,000 clones, less than 15% being singletons. Sequencing was done on a sample of blood. Receptor source: a female donor with papillary thyroid cancer or a benign thyroid nodule (not recorded which). Some clones in this sample may be carry-over from other donors' samples.

Ten or more counts support this clone. The V gene is TRBV2, the J gene TRBJ2-5; the D is unclear. CDR1 is SNHLY, CDR2 FYNNEI, per germline. Trimming shortened V by 0 bases and J by 1 base, and 15 bases separated the two germline ends. This CDR3 has 17 amino acids. The CDR3 sequence: CASSEARGLGFQETQYF. The CDR3 DNA follows: TGTGCCAGCAGTGAAGCCCGAGGTCTGGGCTTCCAAGAGACCCAGTACTTC. The entire variable domain, with the rest obtained from reference TRBV2 and TRBJ2-5, is as follows: EPEVTQTPSHQVTQMGQEVILRCVPISNHLYFYWYRQILGQKVEFLVSFYNNEISEKSEIFDDQFSVERPDGSNFTLKIRSTKLEDSAMYFCASSEARGLGFQETQYFGPGTRLLVL.

As concerns this clone: Relative to the germline gene, one junction end is altered; a read error may explain this. The chain recombines TRBV24-1 with TRBJ2-7; D might be TRBD1 or TRBD2, each matching 6 bases. CDR3 size: 15 residues. Germline V gene lookup returns CDR1 KGHDR and CDR2 SFDVKD. CDR3 protein: CATSDFIRGGYEHYF. The CDR3 DNA reads as TGTGCCACCAGTGATTTCATCAGGGGAGGCTACGAGCATTACTTC.

This clone was counted many times. This chain uses TRBV25-1 with TRBJ1-2, with 12 bases fitting TRBD1. The CDR3 length is 18 residues. The germline CDR1 and CDR2 sequences are MGHDK and SYGVNS. Germline trimming cut 5 bases from V and 4 bases from J; bases unmatched to any gene: 14. In DNA, the CDR3 is TGTGCCAGCAGTCCCCTCCCGGGACAGGGGGCGGGAGGCTATGGCTACACCTTC. Amino acid sequence: CASSPLPGQGAGGYGYTF.

This clone was found a few times. At one boundary the junction diverges from the germline segment, which might be a read error. This sequence joins TRBV5-4 and TRBJ2-7; TRBD2 agrees at 14 bases. The V gene's germline CDR1 is SGHNT and CDR2 YYREEE (reference sequence). The CDR3 contains 16 residues. CDR3: CAGSTRTSGRNHEQYF. The CDR3 region has the DNA TGTGCCGGCAGCACCCGGACTAGCGGGAGGAACCACGAGCAGTACTTC.

The table lists this clone with many counts. The J gene is TRBJ2-5, the V gene TRBV10-2, with 7 nucleotides matching TRBD1. The CDR3 loop spans 13 amino acids. Germline CDR1 and CDR2: WSHSY and SAAADI. Trimming cost V 9 bases and J 1 base; bases outside gene matches: 5. CDR3 nucleotide sequence: TGCGCCAGTACAGACAGGGCCCAAGAGACCCAGTACTTC. Protein sequence: CASTDRAQETQYF.

The sample holds many counts of this clone. The chain is built from TRBV25-1 and TRBJ2-2; perhaps D is TRBD1 or TRBD2 (7 bases each). CDR1 MGHDK and CDR2 SYGVNS come from the germline V gene. Between the trimmed V and J ends, which lost 1 base and 7 bases, there was a span of 13 bases. There are 15 residues in the CDR3. Written as DNA, the CDR3 is TGTGCCAGCAGTGAATGGGCAGGGGGGGTCGGGGAGCTGTTTTTT. This codes for CASSEWAGGVGELFF.

The chain uses TRBV20-1 and TRBJ1-5, with 7 bases aligning to TRBD1. The CDR3 sequence is 17 residues long. Germline V gene lookup returns CDR1 DFQATT and CDR2 SNEGSKA (reference sequence). V lost 3 bases, J lost 0 bases, and 11 bases stayed unmatched. CDR3 coding DNA: TGCAGTGCTAGCCAGGACAGGAGAGGGTATAGCAATCAGCCCCAGCATTTT. Its protein product is CSASQDRRGYSNQPQHF.

This clone was picked up many times. The genes are TRBV6-1 and TRBJ2-2, with TRBD1 as a possible D gene (5 bases). Per the germline V gene, CDR1 is MNHNS and CDR2 is SASEGT. The length of the CDR3 is 14 residues. Trimming left V 5 bases short and J 4 bases short, with 11 bases between. Here the CDR3 reads CASSPRQRTGELFF. CDR3 in DNA: TGTGCCAGCAGTCCTAGACAGCGCACCGGGGAGCTGTTTTTT.

In its sample, this clone was seen many times. V usage is TRBV30 and J usage is TRBJ2-1; TRBD2 matches at 12 bases. The CDR3 is made up of 15 amino acids. Germline V gene lookup returns CDR1 GTSNPN and CDR2 SVGIG (reference sequence). V dropped 2 bases and J dropped 5; count of bases not matched to a gene: 4. CDR3 nucleotides: TGTGCCTGGAGTCTAGCGGGAGGGCCCCACAATGAGCAGTTCTTC. It yields the protein CAWSLAGGPHNEQFF.